This T cell receptor (beta chain) was sequenced in a study of cytomegalovirus exposure and HLA in healthy donors (TCRdb year 2017). Notes on the research overall: In an earlier analysis of some 610 of the donors, less than 350 Gb of sequence data and about 110 million unique TCR beta sequences from about 180 million T cells were reported. About 300 gigabases of sequencing data and some 85 million unique TCR sequences were included in an early release covering several hundred HLA-typed donors. Of the roughly 400 genotyped donors, approximately 80% fell in the genetic ancestry cluster associated with self-reported Caucasian donors. The aim of the study was to test whether cataloging public T cell receptors could identify signatures of past pathogen exposure. The T cell repertoires of around 670 subjects were profiled by immunosequencing and related to cytomegalovirus serostatus. Besides the first cohort of some 670 subjects, a separate validation cohort made up of 90 to 150 different subjects was used. The study combined high-throughput TCR immunosequencing, statistical association of individual TCRs with disease status, and machine learning to predict cytomegalovirus infection status. A later analysis re-examined previously published TCR beta repertoires from more than 650 donors and added high-resolution HLA genotyping to investigate patterns of TCR occurrence. Rather than using new phenotypic data, the later analysis identified candidate immune exposures from TCR beta sequences and from how often those sequences occurred across donors. An earlier analysis of around 540 of the donors applied high-throughput TCR beta sequencing to assess whether each TCR beta V gene segment acted as functional or pseudogenic. Donor age, sex, ethnicity and CMV serostatus were compiled together with the repertoire data. Genome-wide SNP genotypes for about 55% of the roughly 670 donors were used in a later genetic analysis, which treated that subset as a discovery cohort. Every discovery cohort repertoire had been produced on one sequencing platform. HLA typing included class I and class II loci at four-digit resolution. The number of typed donors differed by locus: about 629-630 for A, B, C, DRB1 and DQB1; approximately 530 for DQA1; 600 to 610 for DPA1; and 400 to 480 for DPB1. About 5 DR-DQ haplotypes were handled as single units for association and clustering, since linkage in the cohort was strong. Among around 400 genotyped donors of the cohort, an average of about 240,000 unique TCR beta nucleotide sequences was sequenced per donor, of which roughly 17% were non-productive. Overall study outcomes, separate from this receptor: Correlated functional status among segregating V segments might reflect linkage disequilibrium, but an unknown experimental factor could not be ruled out. An earlier analysis of roughly 570 of the donors showed that most TCR beta V segments appeared in productive rearrangements either about 87% or about 30% of the time, which broadly matched IMGT annotations. Because HLA typing was unavailable for some donors at each locus, only the typed subset was used in association tests. Approximately 18 rarely observed V segments, including chromosome 9 orphons, were excluded from the earlier analysis of 550 to 700 of the donors because counts were too low. The classifier was reported to diagnose cytomegalovirus status with high specificity and sensitivity in both the original and validation cohorts. Some IMGT-functional V segments, including TRBV6-2 and TRBV6-3, could not be told apart with the 87-base-pair reads, so those segments were excluded. A cluster of highly shared sequence variants was judged likely to be a technical artifact of the sequencing pipeline. A later genetic analysis associated a missense DCLRE1C variant with V-gene and J-gene trimming of TCR beta chains, and an independent cohort replicated the association. Specific HLA alleles were associated with 16,951 TCR beta sequences at a false discovery rate of 0.05 in a later analysis. In the study, approximately 160 TCR beta chains were listed as associated with cytomegalovirus. Most TCR sequences were observed very rarely across donors, whereas some public TCRs were present in many individuals. A further reported finding was that TCR beta sequences accurately predicted the HLA-A and HLA-B alleles for most subjects in the first cohort. According to the authors, the approach could potentially be generalized to other disease states and immunological phenotypes. According to a later analysis, most CMV-associated TCR beta chains appeared to be HLA-restricted, and the HLA associations seemed to be driven largely by CMV exposure. CMV serostatus was the only immune exposure information available for the cohort. According to a later analysis, parvovirus B19, influenza, CMV and Epstein-Barr virus appeared linked to several top co-occurrence clusters. In a later genetic analysis, fewer N-insertions in productive TCRs were reported among donors in an Asian-associated ancestry cluster than the roughly 640-donor mean. A later analysis found that HLA-associated TCR beta chains were more clonally expanded and had lower generation probabilities than equally common non-associated chains. Only TCR beta chains were sequenced in this cohort, and the absence of alpha or paired-chain data limited detectable features. A few of the identified cytomegalovirus-associated TCR beta chains were confirmed in vitro to be specific for cytomegalovirus antigens. Presence/absence analyses assumed roughly uniform sequencing depth across donors, an assumption that may not hold. Strong co-occurrence of HLA alleles, especially DR and DQ, made assigning TCR associations to individual alleles difficult. In a later analysis, the rate of TCR association differed among HLA loci, with DRB1 alleles having the most associated TCRs and HLA-C alleles having the fewest.

Receptor amplification or capture employed the immunoSEQ multiplex PCR assay. A mixture of 60 forward primers for TCR Vbeta segments and 13 reverse primers for TCR Jbeta segments was used in the multiplex PCR. The CDR3 region of rearranged TCR beta genes was amplified from genomic DNA by a multiplex PCR assay. On the Illumina HiSeq System, the amplified TCR beta libraries were sequenced as 87-base-pair reads. Per the source publication's procedure: In a later analysis, roughly 80 million unique TCR beta chains were counted across the roughly 700 repertoires, and roughly 11 million of these chains were shared by at least two donors. Raw reads were error-corrected and collapsed into unique sequences by a nearest-neighbor algorithm in which closely related sequences were merged to remove PCR and sequencing errors. V, D and J gene segments were assigned by aligning CDR3 sequences to IMGT reference sequences. For a sequence to be retained, a match of at least six nucleotides was required to both a V gene segment and a J gene segment. Rearrangements were called productive when the CDR3 lacked stop codons and stayed in frame with V and J; all others were non-productive. Following IMGT convention, CDR3 was defined as the stretch from the second conserved V-encoded cysteine up to the conserved J-encoded phenylalanine. Sequences without an unambiguous match to a single V gene segment were excluded from the earlier analysis of 450 to 750 of the donors. An earlier analysis of some 500 of the donors classified V segments as functional when productive rearrangements were above 56.7% and as segregating when the standard deviation between donors was above 5%. A statistical classification framework was developed to diagnose cytomegalovirus status using the catalog of TCR beta chain sequences. In a later analysis, V and J genes were assigned by comparing TCR nucleotide sequences against IMGT/GENE-DB human TR gene sequences. Using the TCRdist pipeline, a later analysis assigned CDR3 sequences along with most-parsimonious VDJ recombination scenarios. In a later analysis, each TCR beta chain was defined by its CDR3 amino acid sequence together with its V-gene family, and reads lacking a unique V-gene family were excluded. As a way to deal with suspected cross-contamination and a sequencing artifact, a later analysis dropped 592 nucleotide sequences that were highly shared and had low generation probability. In a later analysis, a clonal expansion index for each public chain was calculated from normalized within-repertoire ranks of inferred template counts. In a later analysis, generation probabilities were computed using a VDJ recombination model fitted to out-of-frame rearrangements, and the results were checked against IGoR. A later analysis scored TCR-TCR, TCR-HLA and TCR-CMV co-occurrence with hypergeometric tests, applying a repertoire-size bias correction to TCR pairs. False discovery rates were estimated in a later analysis by permuting HLA or CMV assignments 20 times. A later analysis grouped co-occurring TCRs with DBSCAN, adding TCRdist sequence similarity when clustering within HLA-allele-positive subsets. Repertoires with fewer than 30,000 or more than 120,000 public chains were left out of co-occurrence clustering, as were about five repertoires with anomalous nucleotide sharing. TCRdb re-hosts the immuneACCESS table, in-frame sequences only. Its copies lack some clones; in the studies checked, an unresolved V gene accounts for under half of them, and the cause for the rest is not known. The V and J calls and clone size were taken over from that table, and D and trimming were inferred from the DNA. The table for this sample lists around 130,000 clones; over 70% of them were counted only once. The ten largest clonotypes hold approximately 2.1% of the sample.

About this clone: The antigen this receptor binds is unknown. No much larger clonotype is one base removed from it; base qualities were not supplied.

At the junction V is shortened by 8 bases and J by 4 bases, with 14 bases in between. The CDR3 goes from the cysteine to the phenylalanine over 12 residues. Kept here is only the CDR3 DNA, which spans 36 bases and is read in frame from base 1. Looking up the germline V gene (reference sequence) yields CDR1 GTSNPN and CDR2 SVGIG. The cohort consisted of 650 to 700 healthy bone marrow donors. Cohort members were all nominally healthy when sampled, although unrecorded immune exposures were likely present. The donor was CMV seropositive and belonged to the group of 250 to 350 seropositive cohort members. A peripheral blood sample was provided by each donor, and peripheral blood mononuclear cells were used for TCR beta sequencing. The Qiagen DNeasy Blood Extraction Kit was used to extract genomic DNA from the blood cell samples.

This sequence uses TRBV30 and TRBJ1-1; TRBD1 is a possible D gene, resting on 5 matching bases. The sequenced sample was PBMCs. The TCR was taken from a woman in her thirties or forties in good health and CMV-seropositive. The CDR3 has the sequence CAQGPPGTEAFF. The bases are TGTGCCCAGGGTCCCCCTGGCACTGAAGCTTTCTTT.